This T cell receptor beta chain was recovered during a study of shared clonotypes between healthy human individuals. Study-level points and caveats: Incomplete sequencing of sorted subsets was indicated by rarefaction despite large depth.

Germline-derived CDR1 and CDR2 are MNHNS and SASEGT. Trimming took 5 bases from V and 0 from J; bases not matched to a gene: 1. The CDR3 spans 14 residues. Investigators spread the genomic DNA of each subset evenly over several immunoSEQ plates. Sequencing used immunoSEQ multiplex PCR; TCRdb keeps in-frame clones, though not all of them. The data contain around 1,000,000 clones, 77% of them singletons. With regard to this clone: The antigen remains undetermined.

The material sequenced was memory CD4+ T cells from PBMCs. Subset given: CD45RA-negative fraction. This sequence was found in a man in his late teens or twenties in good health. Some clones in this sample may be carry-over from other donors' samples. J is TRBJ2-7 and V is TRBV6-1; 10 positions agree with TRBD2. The CDR3 bases are TGTGCCAGCAGTAAGCGGGAGGGCTCCTACGAGCAGTACTTC. This codes for CASSKREGSYEQYF.